Listed below are T cell receptor beta chains from one sample, sequenced in a study of beta chain features in type 1 diabetes. The repertoire was sequenced with immunoSEQ multiplex PCR; TCRdb's copy has only in-frame clones and lacks some. This repertoire shows under 400,000 clones, 10% to 15% found once; its top ten account for roughly 0.017%. Sequenced input: naive CD4+ T cells from blood. The source is a young man in good health. CDR3s include the opening cysteine and the closing phenylalanine or tryptophan. A D gene is named only where the DNA matches it firmly. Not all rows give a size; the values are once, few, many and, for expanded clones, a class.

few TRBJ2-1 TRBV29-1 TRBD2 15 TGCAGCGTAGCATTGGGGGCGGGAGGGCCTAATGAGCAGTTCTTC CSVALGAGGPNEQFF
. TRBJ2-5 TRBV7-2 . 13 TGTGCCAGCAGCTTATCCCTCCAAGAGACCCAGTACTTC CASSLSLQETQYF
. TRBJ2-3 TRBV11-2 TRBD1 16 TGTGCCAGCAGCTTATTAAGGGGGCCGCCCACAGATACGCAGTATTTT CASSLLRGPPTDTQYF
. TRBJ1-2 TRBV7-2 . 14 TGTGCCAGCAGCCAGCAAGGGGGAGGGGGTGGCTACACCTTC CASSQQGGGGGYTF
few TRBJ2-3 TRBV7-9 TRBD2 14 TGTGCCGGGGGACTAGCGGGGGTATCAGATACGCAGTATTTT CAGGLAGVSDTQYF
. TRBJ1-1 TRBV7-2 TRBD1 14 TGTGCCAGCAGCTGGACAGGGGGCTACACTGAAGCTTTCTTT CASSWTGGYTEAFF
few TRBJ2-7 TRBV25-1 TRBD2 14 TGTGCCAGCAGACTAGCGGGGCCATCCTACGAGCAGTACTTC CASRLAGPSYEQYF
many TRBJ2-4 TRBV7-9 . 14 TGTGCCAGCACCCCTCTAGGGGAAGAAAACATTCAGTACTTC CASTPLGEENIQYF
. TRBJ2-7 TRBV11-2 . 12 TGTGCCAGCAGCCTAGCAGGTTACGAGCAGTACTTC CASSLAGYEQYF
. TRBJ2-7 TRBV9 TRBD2 16 TGTGCCAGCAGCCCGTATCAGACTAGCGGGAGGTACGAGCAGTACTTC CASSPYQTSGRYEQYF
. TRBJ2-3 TRBV10-3 . 14 TGTGCCATCATGCCCGGGCGGGGCGGGGATACGCAGTATTTT CAIMPGRGGDTQYF
few TRBJ2-3 TRBV7-8 TRBD2 12 TGTGCCAGCAGCCTAGCGGGAGGTACGCAGTATTTT CASSLAGGTQYF
few TRBJ2-6 TRBV28 TRBD1 17 TGTGCCAGCAGGTCGACAGGGGGCAACTCTGGGGCCAACGTCCTGACTTTC CASRSTGGNSGANVLTF
. TRBJ1-1 TRBV29-1 . 13 TGCAGCGCTGACAGGACCGGAGGGACTGAAGCTTTCTTT CSADRTGGTEAFF
. TRBJ2-3 TRBV28 . 12 TGTGCCACCAAGCGGGCGACAGATACGCAGTATTTT CATKRATDTQYF
few TRBJ2-1 TRBV28 TRBD2 17 TGTGCCAGCAGTTTAGCGGCTAGCGGAGGATCCTACAATGAGCAGTTCTTC CASSLAASGGSYNEQFF
few TRBJ1-5 TRBV6-5 TRBD1 14 TGTGCCAGCAGTCCAGGGACAGGGGTTCAGCCCCAGCATTTT CASSPGTGVQPQHF
. TRBJ1-1 TRBV4-2 . 13 TGTGCCAGCAGCCAAGGCGTGAACACTGAAGCTTTCTTT CASSQGVNTEAFF
. TRBJ2-7 TRBV5-1 . 13 TGCGCCAGCAGCTTGGCGCTAAGCGGGGAGCAGTACTTC CASSLALSGEQYF
few TRBJ2-1 TRBV7-9 TRBD2 16 TGTGCCAGCAGCCCCCCACTAGCGGGAAGCTACAATGAGCAGTTCTTC CASSPPLAGSYNEQFF
. TRBJ2-5 TRBV7-9 . 16 TGTGCCAGCAGCCGGCGGTTACTAGTGGGTCAAGAGACCCAGTACTTC CASSRRLLVGQETQYF
few TRBJ1-2 TRBV29-1 TRBD1 13 TGCAGCGTTGATAACAGGGGGCTGGATGGCTACACCTTC CSVDNRGLDGYTF
few TRBJ2-2 TRBV7-6 TRBD1 15 TGTGCCAGCAGCCATACCCAGGGGGCGGCCGGGGAGCTGTTTTTT CASSHTQGAAGELFF
few TRBJ1-1 TRBV9 . 14 TGTGCCAGCAGCGTCAGCACAGGGTCCACTGAAGCTTTCTTT CASSVSTGSTEAFF
few TRBJ1-1 TRBV30 . 13 TGTGCCTGGAGTAAATCAGTGAACACTGAAGCTTTCTTT CAWSKSVNTEAFF
few TRBJ1-2 TRBV7-2 . 11 TGTGCCAGCAGCGCAGTCTATGGCTACACCTTC CASSAVYGYTF
. TRBJ2-7 TRBV29-1 TRBD1 12 TGCAGCGTTCAAGGGGGCAGGGGAGAGCAGTACTTC CSVQGGRGEQYF
. TRBJ2-7 TRBV4-2 TRBD1 15 TGTGCCAGCAGCCCAGAGGGACAGGGGGTGCGCGAGCAGTACTTC CASSPEGQGVREQYF
few TRBJ1-4 TRBV30 . 13 TGTGCCTGGACTAATAATCCCCACGAAAAACTGTTTTTT CAWTNNPHEKLFF
. TRBJ1-4 TRBV11-2 . 15 TGTGCCAGCAGCTTTGGATCGGGAACTAATGAAAAACTGTTTTTT CASSFGSGTNEKLFF
. TRBJ2-1 TRBV19 TRBD2 18 TGTGCCAGTAGTCCCCTGGGACTAGCGGGAGACATGTACAATGAGCAGTTCTTC CASSPLGLAGDMYNEQFF
. TRBJ2-3 TRBV27 . 14 TGTGCCAGCAGAACTGGAGCGAGCACAGATACGCAGTATTTT CASRTGASTDTQYF
few TRBJ2-1 TRBV6-1 . 15 TGTGCCAGCAGTGAAAGTGGTAGCAGTTTCAATGAGCAGTTCTTC CASSESGSSFNEQFF
few TRBJ1-5 TRBV2 TRBD1 16 TGTGCCAGCGCGTCCACAGGGGGCTTAAGCAATCAGCCCCAGCATTTT CASASTGGLSNQPQHF
many TRBJ2-1 TRBV29-1 . 13 TGCAGCCTCCGTAGGGGCTCCTACAATGAGCAGTTCTTC CSLRRGSYNEQFF
. TRBJ1-1 TRBV4-2 . 15 TGTGCCAGCGACCTGGGGGGAGGCGAGAACACTGAAGCTTTCTTT CASDLGGGENTEAFF
. TRBJ1-1 TRBV6-1 TRBD1 15 TGTGCCAGCAGTTCGGACGTGGGACAGGTGACTGAAGCTTTCTTT CASSSDVGQVTEAFF
. TRBJ2-2 TRBV5-8 TRBD2 17 TGTGCCAGCGATACTGCCCTTACTAGCGGACCCACCGGGGAGCTGTTTTTT CASDTALTSGPTGELFF
few TRBJ2-3 TRBV27 TRBD2 14 TGTGCCAGCAGTCGCGGGAGGGCCACAGATACGCAGTATTTT CASSRGRATDTQYF
. TRBJ2-5 TRBV2 TRBD1 15 TGTGCCAGCAGTTCCGGGACAGGGGGCAGGGAGACCCAGTACTTC CASSSGTGGRETQYF